The present T cell receptor (beta chain) was sequenced within a study of human T cells and chemical hapten exposure. This CDR3 has 15 residues. V shed 4 bases and J 7 bases; nucleotides not matched to a gene: 7. CDR1 SEHNR and CDR2 FQNEAQ come from the germline V gene (reference sequence). MiXCR, run by TCRdb on the RACE reads, gives a single entry per CDR3 protein. The sample includes about 13,000 distinct CDR3 sequences, 16% of them seen just once. Indicated time point: patch test 1, 2 weeks after DPC sensitization. As for treatment: therapeutic diphenylcyclopropenone sensitization with weekly scalp DPC. This clonotype is categorized as medium-sized (0.01 to 0.1%).

The chain recombines TRBV7-9 with TRBJ1-6; 7 nucleotides agree with TRBD1. This receptor was identified in a woman in her thirties with alopecia areata. Some clones in this sample may be carry-over from other donors' samples. Sequenced here: whole blood, sampled in connection with sensitization to the hapten diphenylcyclopropenone (DPC). CDR3 in amino acids: CASSSSWDSNSPLHF. The CDR3 DNA is TGTGCCAGCAGCTCTAGCTGGGACAGCAATTCACCCCTCCACTTT. Using reference TRBV7-9 and TRBJ1-6 for the parts outside the CDR3, the full variable domain is DTGVSQNPRHKITKRGQNVTFRCDPISEHNRLYWYRQTLGQGPEFLTYFQNEAQLEKSRLLSDRFSAERPKGSFSTLEIQRTEQGDSAMYLCASSSSWDSNSPLHFGNGTRLTVT.